This TCR beta chain was retrieved from a study of blood T cells in healthy people across ages. The authors ran a second PCR of about 6 to 11 cycles using a sample-barcoded 5' primer and a J-beta primer mix. Samples each returned at least 3 million CDR3-containing paired-end reads. Each CDR3 protein gets one entry after TCRdb re-called the 5' RACE reads with MiXCR. In the table there are 1.5 million to 2 million distinct CDR3 sequences, 49% of which are singletons. In each sample, at least 6.5 million PBMCs were isolated. This clonotype was sampled from a woman in her thirties or forties in good health. The sequencing input was blood.

Here the CDR3 DNA reads TGTGCCAGCAGCTTAATAGGGACTAGCGTAATCGGGGAGCTGTTTTTT. As protein: CASSLIGTSVIGELFF. The chain combines TRBV7-3 with TRBJ2-2, with TRBD2 matching over 10 bases. CDR1 is SGHTA and CDR2 is FQGTGA in the germline V gene. The CDR3 has 16 amino acids. V trimming: 1 base; J trimming: 7 bases; junction bases outside the gene matches: 6. Based on the CDR3 plus reference TRBV7-3 and TRBJ2-2, the full variable domain is GAGVSQTPSNKVTEKGKYVELRCDPISGHTALYWYRQSLGQGPEFLIYFQGTGAADDSGLPNDRFFAVRPEGSVSTLKIQRTERGDSAVYLCASSLIGTSVIGELFFGEGSRLTVL.